Included here is one T cell receptor beta chain sequence, with context. Antigen unknown. This sample is drawn from a study of Ad26.COV2.S vaccination and SARS-CoV-2 variants. Profiled with immunoSEQ multiplex PCR; TCRdb holds only in-frame clones, not every one. The data show about 350,000 clones, approximately 86% seen once. Study results and limitations: It was vaccine recipients, not placebo recipients, who had the higher spike-specific TCR breadth. In vaccinated individuals, spike-specific CD8+ and CD4+ T cell responses reportedly displayed substantial breadth.

Treatment here: 15 to 20 received Ad26.COV2.S at low or high dose, single or two shots; about 5 received placebo; per-sample allocation not given. It was on day 63 after the first vaccine or placebo injection that samples were taken. An 18-55-year-old adult in Boston served as donor. This clonotype was sampled from a person aged 18-60 years who received the Ad26.COV2.S COVID-19 vaccine or a placebo. This material consisted of peripheral blood, taken in a trial of Ad26.COV2.S vaccine versus placebo.

CDR3 loop: CASSPPQGSYGYTF. CDR3 in DNA: TGTGCCAGCTCACCACCGCAGGGGAGCTATGGCTACACCTTC. This chain connects TRBV18 to TRBJ1-2; D might be TRBD1 (6 bases). Deletions cut 0 bases from V and 4 bases from J, with 9 bases between. The CDR3 is 14 residues long. The germline V gene has CDR1 KGHSH and CDR2 LQKENI. The full variable domain, rest sourced from reference TRBV18 and TRBJ1-2, is NAGVMQNPRHLVRRRGQEARLRCSPMKGHSHVYWYRQLPEEGLKFMVYLQKENIIDESGMPKERFSAEFPKEGPSILRIQQVVRGDSAAYFCASSPPQGSYGYTFGSGTRLTVV.